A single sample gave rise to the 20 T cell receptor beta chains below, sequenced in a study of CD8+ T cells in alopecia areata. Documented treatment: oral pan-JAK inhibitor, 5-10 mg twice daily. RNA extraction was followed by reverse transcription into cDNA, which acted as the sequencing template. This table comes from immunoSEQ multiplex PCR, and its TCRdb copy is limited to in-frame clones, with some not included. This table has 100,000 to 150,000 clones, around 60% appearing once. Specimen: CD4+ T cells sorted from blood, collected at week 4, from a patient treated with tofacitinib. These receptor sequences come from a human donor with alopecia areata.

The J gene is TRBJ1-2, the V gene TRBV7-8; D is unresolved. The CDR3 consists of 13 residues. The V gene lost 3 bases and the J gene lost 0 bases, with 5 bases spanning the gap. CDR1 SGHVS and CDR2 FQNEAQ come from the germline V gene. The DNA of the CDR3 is TGTGCCAGCAGCTTGGGAGCTAACTATGGCTACACCTTC. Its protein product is CASSLGANYGYTF.

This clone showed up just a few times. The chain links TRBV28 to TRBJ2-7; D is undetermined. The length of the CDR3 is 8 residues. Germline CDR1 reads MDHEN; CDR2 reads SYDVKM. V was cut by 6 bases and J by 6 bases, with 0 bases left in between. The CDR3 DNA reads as TGTGCCAGCAGCGAGCAGTACTTC. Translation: CASSEQYF.

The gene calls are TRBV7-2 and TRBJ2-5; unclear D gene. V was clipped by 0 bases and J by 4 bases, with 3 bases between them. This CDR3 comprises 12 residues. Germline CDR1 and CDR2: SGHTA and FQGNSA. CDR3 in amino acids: CASSLATETQYF. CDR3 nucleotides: TGTGCCAGCAGCTTAGCGACAGAGACCCAGTACTTC.

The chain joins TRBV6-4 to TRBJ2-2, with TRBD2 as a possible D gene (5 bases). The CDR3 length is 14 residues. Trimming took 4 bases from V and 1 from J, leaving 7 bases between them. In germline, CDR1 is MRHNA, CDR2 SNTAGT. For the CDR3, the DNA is TGTGCCAGCAGTGCGGACTGGAACACCGGGGAGCTGTTTTTT. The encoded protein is CASSADWNTGELFF.

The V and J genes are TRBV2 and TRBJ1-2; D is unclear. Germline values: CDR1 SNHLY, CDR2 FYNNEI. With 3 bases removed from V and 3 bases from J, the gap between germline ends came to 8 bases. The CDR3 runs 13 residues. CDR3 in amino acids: CASSEARDYGYTF. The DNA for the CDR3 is TGTGCCAGCAGTGAGGCCAGAGACTATGGCTACACCTTC.

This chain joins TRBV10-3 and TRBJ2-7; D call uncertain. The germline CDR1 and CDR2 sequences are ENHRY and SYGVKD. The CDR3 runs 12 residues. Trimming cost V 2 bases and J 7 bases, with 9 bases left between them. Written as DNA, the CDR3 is TGTGCCATCAGTGAGGTCGGCTCTGAGCAGTACTTC. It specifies CAISEVGSEQYF.

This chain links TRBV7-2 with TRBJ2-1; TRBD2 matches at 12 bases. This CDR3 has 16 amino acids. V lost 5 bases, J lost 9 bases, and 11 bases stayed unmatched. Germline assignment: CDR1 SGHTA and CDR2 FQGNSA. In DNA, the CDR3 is TGTGCCAGCAGCGCCCGACTAGCGGGAGTGAGCGGTGAGCAGTTCTTC. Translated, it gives CASSARLAGVSGEQFF. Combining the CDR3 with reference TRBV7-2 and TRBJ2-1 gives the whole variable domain GAGVSQSPSNKVTEKGKDVELRCDPISGHTALYWYRQSLGQGLEFLIYFQGNSAPDKSGLPSDRFSAERTGGSVSTLTIQRTQQEDSAVYLCASSARLAGVSGEQFFGPGTRLTVL.

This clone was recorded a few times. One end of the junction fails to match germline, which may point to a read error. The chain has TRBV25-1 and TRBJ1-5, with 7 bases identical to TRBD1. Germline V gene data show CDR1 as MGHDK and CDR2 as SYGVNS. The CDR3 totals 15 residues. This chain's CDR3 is CASGDREEDNQPQHF. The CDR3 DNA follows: TGTGCCAGCGGTGACAGGGAGGAGGACAATCAGCCCCAGCATTTT.

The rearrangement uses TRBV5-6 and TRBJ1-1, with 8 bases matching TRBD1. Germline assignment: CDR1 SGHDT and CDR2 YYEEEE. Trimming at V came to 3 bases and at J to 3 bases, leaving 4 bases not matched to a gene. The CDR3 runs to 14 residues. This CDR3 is CASSYLQGDTEAFF. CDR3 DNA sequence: TGTGCCAGCAGCTACTTACAGGGGGACACTGAAGCTTTCTTT.

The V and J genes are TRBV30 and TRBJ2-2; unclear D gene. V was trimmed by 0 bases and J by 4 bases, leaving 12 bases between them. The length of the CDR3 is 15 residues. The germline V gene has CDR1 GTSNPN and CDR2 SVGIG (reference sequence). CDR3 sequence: CAWSVRGLSTGELFF. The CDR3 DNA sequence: TGTGCCTGGAGTGTCCGTGGCTTGAGCACCGGGGAGCTGTTTTTT.

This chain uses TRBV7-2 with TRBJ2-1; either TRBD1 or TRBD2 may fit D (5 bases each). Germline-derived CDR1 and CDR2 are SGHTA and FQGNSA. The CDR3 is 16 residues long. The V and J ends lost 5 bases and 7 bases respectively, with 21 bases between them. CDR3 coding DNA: TGTGCCAGCAGCCGCGAGGGGAGCTCTGGAACGAATGAGCAGTTCTTC. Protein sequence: CASSREGSSGTNEQFF. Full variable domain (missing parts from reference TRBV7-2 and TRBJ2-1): GAGVSQSPSNKVTEKGKDVELRCDPISGHTALYWYRQSLGQGLEFLIYFQGNSAPDKSGLPSDRFSAERTGGSVSTLTIQRTQQEDSAVYLCASSREGSSGTNEQFFGPGTRLTVL.

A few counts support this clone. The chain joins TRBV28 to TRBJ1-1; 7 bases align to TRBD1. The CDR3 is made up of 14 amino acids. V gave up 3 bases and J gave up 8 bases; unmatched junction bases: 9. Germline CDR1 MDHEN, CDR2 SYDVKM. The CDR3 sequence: CASSLVQGGSEAFF. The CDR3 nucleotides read TGTGCCAGCAGTTTGGTGCAGGGGGGTTCAGAAGCTTTCTTT.

The chain's CDR3 is CASSLERWESTSVDEQFF. The CDR3 DNA follows: TGTGCCAGCAGCTTAGAGCGTTGGGAGTCTACCTCGGTGGATGAGCAGTTCTTC. V usage is TRBV11-2 and J usage is TRBJ2-1, with a possible D match to TRBD2 (5 bases). This CDR3 has 18 residues. Germline values: CDR1 SGHAT, CDR2 FQNNGV. V was trimmed by 0 bases and J by 8 bases, leaving 23 bases between them.

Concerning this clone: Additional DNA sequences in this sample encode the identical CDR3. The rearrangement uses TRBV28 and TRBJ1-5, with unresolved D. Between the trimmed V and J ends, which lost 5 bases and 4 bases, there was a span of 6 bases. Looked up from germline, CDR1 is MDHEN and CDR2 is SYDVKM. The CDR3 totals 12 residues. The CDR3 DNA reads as TGTGCCAGCAGTCTGCTAAATCAGCCCCAGCATTTT. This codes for CASSLLNQPQHF.

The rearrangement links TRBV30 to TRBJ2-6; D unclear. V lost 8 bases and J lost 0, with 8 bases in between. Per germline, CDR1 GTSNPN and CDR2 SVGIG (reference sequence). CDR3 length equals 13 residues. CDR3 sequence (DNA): TGTGCCCTTACTGGCTCTGGGGCCAACGTCCTGACTTTC. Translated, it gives CALTGSGANVLTF.

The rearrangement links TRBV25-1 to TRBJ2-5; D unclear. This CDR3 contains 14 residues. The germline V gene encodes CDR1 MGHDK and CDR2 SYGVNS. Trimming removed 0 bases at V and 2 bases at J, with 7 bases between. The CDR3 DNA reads TGTGCCAGCAGTGAATATGACGGACAAGAGACCCAGTACTTC. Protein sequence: CASSEYDGQETQYF.

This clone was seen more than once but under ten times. The CDR3 DNA reads as TGTGCCAGCAGCTTGAACGGCGGGAACACAGATACGCAGTATTTT. Its protein product is CASSLNGGNTDTQYF. The V gene is TRBV5-6, the J gene TRBJ2-3; tentative D call: TRBD2 (6 bases). The germline V gene has CDR1 SGHDT and CDR2 YYEEEE. This CDR3 spans 15 amino acids. V was cut by 1 base and J by 2 bases, with 11 bases left in between. Using reference TRBV5-6 and TRBJ2-3 for the parts outside the CDR3, the full variable domain is DAGVTQSPTHLIKTRGQQVTLRCSPKSGHDTVSWYQQALGQGPQFIFQYYEEEERQRGNFPDRFSGHQFPNYSSELNVNALLLGDSALYLCASSLNGGNTDTQYFGPGTRLTVL.

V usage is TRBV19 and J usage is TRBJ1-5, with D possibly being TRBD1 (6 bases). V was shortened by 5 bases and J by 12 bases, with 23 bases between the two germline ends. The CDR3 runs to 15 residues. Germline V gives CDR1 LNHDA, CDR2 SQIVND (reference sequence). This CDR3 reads CASSSQTGRDHYQHF. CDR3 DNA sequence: TGTGCCAGTAGTTCCCAGACAGGCCGGGATCACTACCAGCATTTT.

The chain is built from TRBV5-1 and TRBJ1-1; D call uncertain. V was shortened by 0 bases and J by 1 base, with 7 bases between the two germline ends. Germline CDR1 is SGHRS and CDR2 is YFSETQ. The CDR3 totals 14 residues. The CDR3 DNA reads TGCGCCAGCAGCTTGGGAAAGGGGAACACTGAAGCTTTCTTT. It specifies CASSLGKGNTEAFF.

The CDR3 DNA sequence: TGCAGCGTTGAGGAAAAAAGTGGGACAGATACGCAGTATTTT. Translation gives CSVEEKSGTDTQYF. The J gene is TRBJ2-3, the V gene TRBV29-1; D uncertain. The V gene lost 3 bases and the J gene lost 3 bases, with 13 bases spanning the gap. CDR3 size: 14 residues. In germline, CDR1 is SQVTM, CDR2 ANQGSEA.